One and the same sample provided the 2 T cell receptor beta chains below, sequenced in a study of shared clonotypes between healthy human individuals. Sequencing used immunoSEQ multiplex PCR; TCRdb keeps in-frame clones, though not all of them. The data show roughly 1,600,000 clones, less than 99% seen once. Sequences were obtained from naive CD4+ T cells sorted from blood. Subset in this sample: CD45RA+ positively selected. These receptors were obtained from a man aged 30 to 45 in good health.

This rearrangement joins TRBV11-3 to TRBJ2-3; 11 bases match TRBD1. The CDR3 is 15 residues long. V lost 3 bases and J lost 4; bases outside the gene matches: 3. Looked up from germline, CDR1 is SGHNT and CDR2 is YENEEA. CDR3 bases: TGTGCCAGCAGCTTGGACAGGGGGCATTCAGATACGCAGTATTTT. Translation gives CASSLDRGHSDTQYF. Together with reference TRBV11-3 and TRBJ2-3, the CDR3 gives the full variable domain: EAGVVQSPRYKIIEKKQPVAFWCNPISGHNTLYWYLQNLGQGPELLIRYENEEAVDDSQLPKDRFSAERLKGVDSTLKIQPAELGDSAVYLCASSLDRGHSDTQYFGPGTRLTVL.

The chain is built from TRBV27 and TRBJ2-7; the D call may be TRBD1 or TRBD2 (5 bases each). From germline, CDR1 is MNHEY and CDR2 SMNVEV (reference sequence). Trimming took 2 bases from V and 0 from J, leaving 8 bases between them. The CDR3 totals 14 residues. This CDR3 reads CASSLGGFSYEQYF. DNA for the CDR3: TGTGCCAGCAGTTTAGGGGGTTTCTCCTACGAGCAGTACTTC.